A single sample gave rise to the 27 T cell receptor beta chains below, sequenced in a study of blood T cell repertoires in COVID-19. The repertoire was sequenced with immunoSEQ multiplex PCR; TCRdb's copy has only in-frame clones and lacks some. The sample contains over 80,000 clones, around 83% of which appear only once. Sequenced material: peripheral blood. The receptors were sampled from an older woman with acute or convalescent COVID-19.

The V gene is TRBV5-6, the J gene TRBJ1-4; 9 positions agree with TRBD1. Germline-derived CDR1 and CDR2 are SGHDT and YYEEEE. The CDR3 contains 15 residues. With V trimmed by 2 bases and J by 4 bases, 3 bases remained unmatched. The CDR3 sequence: CASSFRGQGNEKLFF. CDR3 sequence (DNA): TGTGCCAGCAGCTTCAGGGGACAGGGTAATGAAAAACTGTTTTTT.

The genes are TRBV30 and TRBJ2-5, with D perhaps TRBD1 (5 bases). Germline CDR1 and CDR2: GTSNPN and SVGIG (reference sequence). V was trimmed by 0 bases and J by 1 base, leaving 12 bases between them. This CDR3 comprises 15 residues. The CDR3 is CAWSVASTAQETQYF. CDR3 nucleotides: TGTGCCTGGAGTGTAGCGTCGACAGCCCAAGAGACCCAGTACTTC.

This clone was seen once. V is TRBV29-1 and J is TRBJ1-2, with 7 bases lining up with TRBD1. Germline V gene lookup returns CDR1 SQVTM and CDR2 ANQGSEA. The V segment lost 5 bases and the J segment 5 bases; nucleotides outside the gene matches: 5. This CDR3 has 12 residues. The CDR3 DNA reads TGCAGCGTTTCACAGGGGCGATATGGCTACACCTTC. It is translated as CSVSQGRYGYTF.

The V gene is TRBV11-2, the J gene TRBJ1-1; 7 bases line up with TRBD1. CDR3 length: 15 amino acids. V lost 1 base and J lost 1; bases outside the gene matches: 3. Germline V gene data show CDR1 as SGHAT and CDR2 as FQNNGV. The CDR3: CASSLARTGNTEAFF. DNA for the CDR3: TGTGCCAGCAGCTTAGCAAGGACAGGGAACACTGAAGCTTTCTTT.

V gene TRBV30 combines with J gene TRBJ1-6; 9 positions match TRBD1. The J segment lost 14 bases and the V segment lost 4 bases, leaving 3 bases of the junction unmatched. Germline V gene sequence: CDR1 GTSNPN, CDR2 SVGIG (reference sequence). The CDR3 has 11 residues. CDR3 coding DNA: TGTGCCTGGATACAGGGGGCCACCCTCCACTTT. Amino acids: CAWIQGATLHF.

This clone came up a few times. The chain joins TRBV5-5 to TRBJ1-5, with D uncertain. The CDR3 extends over 14 amino acids. Trimming cost V 1 base and J 6 bases, with 11 bases left between them. Germline assignment: CDR1 SGHKS and CDR2 YYEKEE (reference sequence). The CDR3 sequence is CASSLRGSSQPQHF. In DNA, the CDR3 is TGTGCCAGCAGCTTGCGCGGTTCGAGTCAGCCCCAGCATTTT. Looking up the rest from reference TRBV5-5 and TRBJ1-5 gives the full variable domain: DAGVTQSPTHLIKTRGQQVTLRCSPISGHKSVSWYQQVLGQGPQFIFQYYEKEERGRGNFPDRFSARQFPNYSSELNVNALLLGDSALYLCASSLRGSSQPQHFGDGTRLSIL.

As to this clone: At one of its ends the junction is not consistent with the germline gene, which may arise from a read error. This chain links TRBV7-9 with TRBJ2-7; D is possibly TRBD2 (8 bases). The CDR3 runs to 12 residues. Germline CDR1 reads SEHNR; CDR2 reads FQNEAQ (reference sequence). In DNA form, the CDR3 reads TGTGCCAGCAGCATCCGGGAGGGGACAGTCACATTC. This gives the protein CASSIREGTVTF.

This clone was seen once. J is TRBJ2-1 and V is TRBV7-6, with 13 bases matching TRBD2. The CDR3 contains 20 residues. Unmatched junction bases numbered 17, after V lost 1 base and J lost 8 bases. From germline, CDR1 is SGHVS and CDR2 FNYEAQ. The CDR3 is CASSLGSTSGGTSQRDEQFF. In nucleotides, the CDR3 is TGTGCCAGCAGCTTAGGGTCGACTAGCGGGGGGACTAGTCAAAGGGATGAGCAGTTCTTC. The full variable domain, rest sourced from reference TRBV7-6 and TRBJ2-1, is GAGVSQSPRYKVTKRGQDVALRCDPISGHVSLYWYRQALGQGPEFLTYFNYEAQQDKSGLPNDRFSAERPEGSISTLTIQRTEQRDSAMYRCASSLGSTSGGTSQRDEQFFGPGTRLTVL.

This clone came up once. The gene calls are TRBV7-3 and TRBJ2-3; no clear D. Deletions cut 5 bases from V and 6 bases from J, with 15 bases between. Germline V lookup: CDR1 SGHTA, CDR2 FQGTGA. This CDR3 has 14 amino acids. The CDR3 loop reads CASSPTPRADTQYF. CDR3 sequence (DNA): TGTGCCAGCAGCCCGACCCCCCGAGCGGATACGCAGTATTTT.

The chain joins TRBV7-3 to TRBJ1-1; no clear D gene. This CDR3 has 13 amino acids. V shed 8 bases and J shed 3 bases, with 13 bases lying between them. The V gene's germline CDR1 is SGHTA and CDR2 FQGTGA. The CDR3 spells CASRAGIDTEAFF. The CDR3 nucleotides are TGTGCCAGCCGAGCCGGGATCGACACTGAAGCTTTCTTT.

The J gene is TRBJ2-1, the V gene TRBV7-3; D possibly corresponds to TRBD2 (6 bases). Trimming stripped 1 base from V and 2 bases from J, with 12 bases between. Germline V gene lookup returns CDR1 SGHTA and CDR2 FQGTGA. The CDR3 has 16 amino acids. In DNA, the CDR3 is TGTGCCAGCAGCTTAATGGGCGGGAACACCTACAATGAGCAGTTCTTC. The encoded protein is CASSLMGGNTYNEQFF.

The chain employs TRBV27 and TRBJ1-2, with 7 bases identical to TRBD1. With 3 bases clipped from V and 3 bases from J, the junction kept 7 bases outside the gene matches. Germline assignment: CDR1 MNHEY and CDR2 SMNVEV (reference sequence). The CDR3 has 15 amino acids. CDR3 DNA sequence: TGTGCCAGCAGTTTCGACAGGGATTTTGACTATGGCTACACCTTC. Amino acid sequence: CASSFDRDFDYGYTF.

This chain links TRBV10-3 with TRBJ2-7; D uncertain. The CDR3 loop spans 11 amino acids. V lost 7 bases, J lost 0 bases, and 4 bases lay in between. Germline V gene sequence: CDR1 ENHRY, CDR2 SYGVKD. CDR3 nucleotide sequence: TGTGCCATCATGAGCTCCTACGAGCAGTACTTC. It codes for CAIMSSYEQYF.

As regards this clone: Relative to the germline gene, one junction end is altered; a read error may explain this. This chain uses TRBV7-7 with TRBJ2-5; D is possibly TRBD2 (6 bases). This CDR3 comprises 17 residues. Germline CDR1 is SSHAT and CDR2 is FNYEAQ (reference sequence). The CDR3 DNA sequence: TGTGCTAGCAGCTTAGTTGCCGGCGGGATCTCCGGTAGGACCCAGTACTTC. Its protein product is CASSLVAGGISGRTQYF.

CDR3 coding DNA: TGTGCCACCCTGGGACTGCAGCAGTTCTTC. This encodes CATLGLQQFF. The chain uses TRBV6-6 and TRBJ2-1, with D perhaps TRBD2 (6 bases). The CDR3 sequence is 10 residues long. Germline CDR1 and CDR2: MNHNY and SVGAGI (reference sequence). Deletions cut 10 bases from V and 11 bases from J, with 12 bases between.

The chain has TRBV6-2 or TRBV6-3 and TRBJ1-2; TRBD1 might be the D (5 bases). Germline CDR1 MNHEY, CDR2 SVGEGT. V dropped 2 bases and J dropped 5 bases, with 12 bases sitting between them. The CDR3 has 14 residues. The CDR3 bases are TGTGCCAGCAGTTACAGGGGTGGATATTATGGCTACACCTTC. Protein product: CASSYRGGYYGYTF.

The chain recombines TRBV9 with TRBJ1-6, with 8 bases that match TRBD1. V shed 4 bases and J 10 bases; nucleotides not matched to a gene: 7. Germline V gene data show CDR1 as SGDLS and CDR2 as YYNGEE. The CDR3 is 14 amino acids. CDR3 sequence (DNA): TGTGCCAGCAGCCTTGGACAGGGTAACTCACCCCTCCACTTT. Translated, it gives CASSLGQGNSPLHF.

The genes are TRBV7-9 and TRBJ1-4, with 7 bases aligning to TRBD1. Germline lookup yields CDR1 SEHNR and CDR2 FQNEAQ (reference sequence). CDR3 length: 14 amino acids. Trimming removed 1 base from V and 5 bases from J; junction bases left unmatched: 1. The CDR3 loop reads CASSLGQGNEKLFF. The CDR3 DNA reads TGTGCCAGCAGCTTAGGACAGGGCAATGAAAAACTGTTTTTT.

The chain joins TRBV25-1 to TRBJ2-1; TRBD1 agrees at 7 bases. The V and J ends lost 6 bases and 7 bases, in that order; junction bases with no gene match: 12. The CDR3 extends over 15 amino acids. Germline CDR1 reads MGHDK; CDR2 reads SYGVNS. The CDR3 DNA follows: TGTGCCAGCAGAAAGGGACAGCTCGAGGGTAATGAGCAGTTCTTC. Its protein is CASRKGQLEGNEQFF. The full variable domain, completed using reference TRBV25-1 and TRBJ2-1, is EADIYQTPRYLVIGTGKKITLECSQTMGHDKMYWYQQDPGMELHLIHYSYGVNSTEKGDLSSESTVSRIRTEHFPLTLESARPSHTSQYLCASRKGQLEGNEQFFGPGTRLTVL.

The chain is built from TRBV21-1 and TRBJ1-1. TRBV21-1 is a pseudogene locus. The CDR3 contains 15 residues. The CDR3 sequence is CASSKDRGLSTEAFF. In DNA form, the CDR3 reads TGTGCCAGCAGCAAAGACCGGGGGTTAAGCACTGAAGCTTTCTTT.

The chain employs TRBV5-1 and TRBJ2-7; 9 positions agree with TRBD1. This CDR3 is 14 amino acids long. The J segment lost 0 bases and the V segment lost 2 bases, leaving 0 bases of the junction unmatched. Germline values: CDR1 SGHRS, CDR2 YFSETQ. CDR3 amino acids: CASSLQGASYEQYF. DNA for the CDR3: TGCGCCAGCAGCTTACAGGGGGCCTCCTACGAGCAGTACTTC.

V is TRBV6-1 and J is TRBJ2-1; D might be TRBD1 (6 bases). This CDR3 contains 16 residues. Germline-derived CDR1 and CDR2 are MNHNS and SASEGT. Deletions cut 1 base from V and 4 bases from J, with 14 bases between. In DNA form, the CDR3 reads TGTGCCAGCAGTGAAGAGGGAACAGGGTTTTACAATGAGCAGTTCTTC. It is translated as CASSEEGTGFYNEQFF.

The chain uses TRBV28 and TRBJ1-1; 8 nucleotides match TRBD1. The V gene's germline CDR1 is MDHEN and CDR2 SYDVKM. The trim removed 6 bases at V and 1 base at J, leaving 10 bases unmatched. The CDR3 covers 16 residues. The CDR3 DNA follows: TGTGCCAGCAGGCTATCAGGGGGCTCCCCGAACACTGAAGCTTTCTTT. Its protein is CASRLSGGSPNTEAFF.

CDR3 sequence reads: CASSPQGKSNQPQHF. As DNA, the CDR3 is TGTGCCAGCAGCCCACAGGGAAAAAGCAATCAGCCCCAGCATTTT. The chain uses TRBV7-8 and TRBJ1-5, with a possible D match to TRBD1 (6 bases). Trimming removed 5 bases at V and 1 base at J, with 12 bases between. This CDR3 region has 15 residues. Germline V gives CDR1 SGHVS, CDR2 FQNEAQ.

The rearrangement links TRBV10-3 to TRBJ2-5; 10 bases match TRBD1. Losses at the gene ends were 6 bases for V and 5 bases for J; bases not matched to a gene: 9. The V gene's germline CDR1 is ENHRY and CDR2 SYGVKD. This CDR3 has 15 residues. CDR3 sequence (DNA): TGTGCCATCAGGCCGGAGACAGGGGGCCTGGAGACCCAGTACTTC. Translating it yields CAIRPETGGLETQYF.

This chain links TRBV6-5 with TRBJ1-5, with TRBD1 identical over 9 bases. Losses at the gene ends were 4 bases for V and 6 bases for J; bases not matched to a gene: 7. This CDR3 comprises 15 residues. Germline CDR1 MNHEY, CDR2 SVGAGI. The CDR3 protein is CASSSTGQGPQPQHF. The CDR3, as DNA: TGTGCCAGCAGTTCAACTGGACAGGGGCCTCAGCCCCAGCATTTT.

The chain uses TRBV12-3 or TRBV12-4 and TRBJ2-2; D gene unclear. This CDR3 contains 12 residues. With 4 bases removed from V and 9 bases from J, the gap between germline ends came to 9 bases. CDR3 sequence reads: CASSSSLRELFF. CDR3 DNA: TGTGCCAGCAGTTCCTCCCTAAGGGAGCTGTTTTTT.